This is a list of T cell receptor beta chains from one sample in a study of follicular helper T cells after annual influenza vaccination. The table came from immunoSEQ multiplex PCR; TCRdb's copy has only in-frame clones and leaves some out. The sample has 8,000 to 10,000 clones; 83% are singletons. Sequencing used CXCR5- memory CD4+ T cells sorted from blood, obtained 7 days after influenza vaccination. Every receptor here comes from an adult who received the influenza vaccine. Each CDR3 is given with its conserved first and last residue. D genes are given only for firm matches. Only some rows state a clone size, as once, few, many or a class for expanded clones.

TRBV5-6,-,-,TRBJ1-5,TGTGCCAGCAGCTTGGGACTTCGGGGGGGTCAGCCCCAGCATTTT,CASSLGLRGGQPQHF
TRBV2,-,-,TRBJ1-1,TGTGCCAGCAGTGCGACAGGATTGGAGAACACTGAAGCTTTCTTT,CASSATGLENTEAFF
TRBV6-5,-,-,TRBJ2-5,TGTGCCAGCAGGACGCTAGCTCCTGAGACCCAGTACTTC,CASRTLAPETQYF
TRBV9,-,-,TRBJ2-7,TGTGCCAGCAGCGCTGGGACCGTCCGGGACGAGCAGTACTTC,CASSAGTVRDEQYF
TRBV6-5,-,-,TRBJ1-5,TGTGCCAGCAGTGAAATCGGGGGTGATCAGCCCCAGCATTTT,CASSEIGGDQPQHF
TRBV10-3,-,-,TRBJ1-1,TGTGCCATCAGTGAGTCCTCACGGCCGACCGGGAACACTGAAGCTTTCTTT,CAISESSRPTGNTEAFF
TRBV19,TRBD1,-,TRBJ1-5,TGTGCCAGTAGGTCCGGACAGGGGTATCAGCCCCAGCATTTT,CASRSGQGYQPQHF
TRBV15,-,-,TRBJ2-7,TGTGCCACCAGCAGAGAAGGAGGGCTGGGGCAGTACTTC,CATSREGGLGQYF
TRBV5-3,-,-,TRBJ1-4,TGTGCCAGACTCCAGAAGACAACTAATGAAAAACTGTTTTTT,CARLQKTTNEKLFF
TRBV7-2,TRBD1,-,TRBJ1-1,TGTGCCAGCAGCTCGGGACAGGGGGGGAATTGGGCTGAAGCTTTCTTT,CASSSGQGGNWAEAFF
TRBV14,-,once,TRBJ2-7,TGTGCCAGCAGCCAAGTTGCGGGCTCCGAGCAGTACTTC,CASSQVAGSEQYF
TRBV6-1,TRBD1,-,TRBJ2-5,TGTGCCAGTTCACCGGGACAGGGTTGGGAGACCCAGTACTTC,CASSPGQGWETQYF
TRBV7-8,-,-,TRBJ1-5,TGTGCCAGCAGCTTTTCTGTGGGGACTCCTGGAAAGGGGCCCCAGCATTTT,CASSFSVGTPGKGPQHF
TRBV11-2,TRBD2,-,TRBJ2-7,TGTGCCAGCAGCTTTTCTAGCGGGGGCACCTGGTCCTACGAGCAGTACTTC,CASSFSSGGTWSYEQYF
TRBV7-2,TRBD2,-,TRBJ2-5,TGTGCCAGCAGCTTTAGCCCCGCCCTAGCGGGTGAGACCCAGTACTTC,CASSFSPALAGETQYF
TRBV4-2,-,-,TRBJ1-1,TGTGCCAGCAGCCAAGGTGACACGAGGCACACTGAAGCTTTCTTT,CASSQGDTRHTEAFF
TRBV9,TRBD1,-,TRBJ1-1,TGTGCCAGCGCCCAGACAGGGGGCGCCGAAGCTTTCTTT,CASAQTGGAEAFF
TRBV28,-,-,TRBJ1-6,TGTGCCAGCAGCCAGATTAGGGGGGCGGGATCACCCCTCCACTTT,CASSQIRGAGSPLHF
TRBV7-6,TRBD1,-,TRBJ2-7,TGTGCCAGCAGCCCCAGGGGGATTAACGAGCAGTACTTC,CASSPRGINEQYF
TRBV19,TRBD1,-,TRBJ1-5,TGTACCAGTAGTATGGGACAGGCGGGTCGGCCCCAGCATTTT,CTSSMGQAGRPQHF
TRBV18,-,few,TRBJ1-6,TGTGCCAGCCAACAGGGCAGGGATTCACCCCTCCACTTT,CASQQGRDSPLHF
TRBV6-5,-,-,TRBJ1-5,TGTGCCAGCAGGGGCAGACAGAACAATCAGCCCCAGCATTTT,CASRGRQNNQPQHF